Below, 9 T cell receptor beta chains from the same sample are listed, as sequenced in a study of regulatory T cells in long-lasting Graves disease. As to time point: newly diagnosed GD, antithyroid drugs for less than 3 months. From PBMCs, RNA was extracted and then used to make the TCR library. CDR3 regions were amplified by Arm-PCR using iRepertoire HTBI primers to build TCR beta libraries. One entry per CDR3 protein, called by TCRdb with MiXCR from the multiplex PCR reads. The data show about 560,000 distinct CDR3 sequences, with around 16% seen just once and around 12% held by the top ten. These sequences were also reported in another study, on T cells in Graves' hyperthyroidism and ophthalmopathy.

This specimen was peripheral blood mononuclear cells (PBMCs), taken at new diagnosis, from a patient treated with antithyroid drugs. The receptors originated from a man aged 18 to 29 with Graves disease.

The chain uses TRBV5-1 and TRBJ1-4; D perhaps matches TRBD1 (5 bases). There are 17 residues in the CDR3. Germline V CDR1 and CDR2: SGHRS, YFSETQ. Trimming pared 5 bases from V and 6 bases from J, leaving 23 bases between. CDR3 sequence: CASRPSRESTGDEKLFF. Written as DNA, the CDR3 is TGCGCCAGCAGGCCTTCGAGGGAATCAACAGGAGATGAAAAACTGTTTTTT. Looking up the rest from reference TRBV5-1 and TRBJ1-4 gives the full variable domain: KAGVTQTPRYLIKTRGQQVTLSCSPISGHRSVSWYQQTPGQGLQFLFEYFSETQRNKGNFPGRFSGRQFSNSRSEMNVSTLELGDSALYLCASRPSRESTGDEKLFFGSGTQLSVL.

The table lists this clonotype with a few counts. V gene TRBV20-1 combines with J gene TRBJ1-6, with a weak D call TRBD1 (6 bases). CDR1 is DFQATT and CDR2 is SNEGSKA in the germline V gene (reference sequence). V was clipped by 1 base and J by 0 bases, with 10 bases between them. The CDR3 covers 16 residues. The CDR3 loop reads CSARGTASSYNSPLHF. The CDR3 bases are TGCAGTGCTAGAGGGACAGCGAGCTCCTATAATTCACCCCTCCACTTT.

The CDR3: CAIRTSGGTAYEQYF. DNA of the CDR3: TGTGCCATCAGGACTAGCGGGGGAACAGCCTACGAGCAGTACTTC. V is TRBV10-3 and J is TRBJ2-7; 12 nucleotides agree with TRBD2. J was trimmed by 2 bases and V by 6 bases; bases with no gene match: 5. The length of the CDR3 is 15 residues. Per the germline V gene, CDR1 is ENHRY and CDR2 is SYGVKD.

The rearrangement links TRBV3-1 to TRBJ1-5; weak D call: TRBD1 (5 bases). The V end lost 1 base, the J end lost 4 bases, and 17 bases lay between the germline ends. CDR1 LGHDT and CDR2 YNNKEL come from the germline V gene (reference sequence). This CDR3 has 17 residues. The CDR3 protein is CASSQGGAGVGNQPQHF. Here the CDR3 DNA reads TGTGCCAGCAGCCAAGGGGGCGCGGGAGTAGGAAATCAGCCCCAGCATTTT.

This clonotype was seen only a few times. The chain uses TRBV20-1 and TRBJ2-3, with 11 bases that match TRBD2. The CDR3 contains 14 residues. V was pared by 6 bases and J by 4 bases, with 6 bases of the junction left unmatched. Germline-derived CDR1 and CDR2 are DFQATT and SNEGSKA (reference sequence). The CDR3 DNA reads as TGCAGTGCCAAACTAGCGGGAGTGGCAGATACGCAGTATTTT. It yields the protein CSAKLAGVADTQYF.

With regard to this clonotype: A much more abundant neighbour one base away suggests this may be a read error. The gene calls are TRBV20-1 and TRBJ2-7; tentatively, D is TRBD2 (6 bases). With 6 bases removed from V and 2 bases from J, the gap between germline ends came to 14 bases. The CDR3 has 13 amino acids. Per the germline V gene, CDR1 is DFQATT and CDR2 is SNEGSKA (reference sequence). This CDR3 reads CSARSGGAYEQYF. The CDR3 nucleotides read TGCAGTGCCCGATCCGGCGGGGCCTACGAGCAGTACTTC.

V usage is TRBV2 and J usage is TRBJ1-5; D unresolved. V was clipped by 7 bases and J by 3 bases, with 13 bases between them. Germline V lookup: CDR1 SNHLY, CDR2 FYNNEI. There are 14 residues in the CDR3. The CDR3 protein is CASTSGVPNQPQHF. CDR3 nucleotide sequence: TGTGCCAGCACTTCTGGGGTACCCAATCAGCCCCAGCATTTT.

As regards this clonotype: An end of the junction differs from the germline gene, which may be a read error. CDR3 sequence reads: CAGSGDRGRTEAFF. The CDR3 coding sequence is TGTGCCGGCAGTGGGGACAGGGGTCGGACTGAAGCTTTCTTT. V usage is TRBV6-1 and J usage is TRBJ1-1, with 10 bases fitting TRBD1. The CDR3 length is 14 residues. CDR1 is MNHNS, CDR2 SASEGT, per germline.

This clonotype was counted ten times or more. The chain links TRBV2 to TRBJ2-2, with 8 bases that match TRBD2. V shed 4 bases, J shed 6 bases, and the junction held 7 bases outside the gene matches. The CDR3 runs 15 residues. Germline lookup yields CDR1 SNHLY and CDR2 FYNNEI. CDR3 amino acids: CASSVSGRKAGELFF. CDR3 DNA: TGTGCCAGCAGTGTCAGCGGGAGAAAAGCCGGGGAGCTGTTTTTT.